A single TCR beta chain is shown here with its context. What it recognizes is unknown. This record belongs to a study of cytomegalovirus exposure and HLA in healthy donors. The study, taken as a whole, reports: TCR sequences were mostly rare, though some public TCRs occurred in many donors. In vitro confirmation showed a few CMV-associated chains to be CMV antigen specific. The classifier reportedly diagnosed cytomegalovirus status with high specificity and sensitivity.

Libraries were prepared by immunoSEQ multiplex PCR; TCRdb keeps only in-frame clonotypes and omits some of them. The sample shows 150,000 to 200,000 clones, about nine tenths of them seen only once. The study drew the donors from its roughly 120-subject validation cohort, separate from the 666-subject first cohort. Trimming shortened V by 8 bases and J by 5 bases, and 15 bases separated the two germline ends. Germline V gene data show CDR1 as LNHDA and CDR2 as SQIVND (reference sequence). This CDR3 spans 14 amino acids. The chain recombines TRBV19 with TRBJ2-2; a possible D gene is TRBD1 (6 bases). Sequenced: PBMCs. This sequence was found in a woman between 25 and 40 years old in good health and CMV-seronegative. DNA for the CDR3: TGTGCCAGTTGCAGGGATACAGGGACCGGGGAGCTGTTTTTT. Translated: CASCRDTGTGELFF.